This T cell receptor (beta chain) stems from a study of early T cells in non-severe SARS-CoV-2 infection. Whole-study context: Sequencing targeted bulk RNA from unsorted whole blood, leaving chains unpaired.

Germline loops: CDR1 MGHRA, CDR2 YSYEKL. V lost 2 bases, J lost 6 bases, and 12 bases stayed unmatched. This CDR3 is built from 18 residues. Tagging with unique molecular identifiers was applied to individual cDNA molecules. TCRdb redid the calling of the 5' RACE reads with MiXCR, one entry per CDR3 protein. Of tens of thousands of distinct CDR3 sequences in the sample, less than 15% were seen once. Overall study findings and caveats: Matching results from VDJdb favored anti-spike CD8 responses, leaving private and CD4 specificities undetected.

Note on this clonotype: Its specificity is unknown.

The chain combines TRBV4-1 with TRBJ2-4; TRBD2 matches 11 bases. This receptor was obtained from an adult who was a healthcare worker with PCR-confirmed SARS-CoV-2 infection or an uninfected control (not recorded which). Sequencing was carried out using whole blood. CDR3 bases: TGCGCCAGCAGCCAAAAGGACACTAGCGGGAGAATGGGAAACATTCAGTACTTC. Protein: CASSQKDTSGRMGNIQYF.